A single sample gave rise to the 31 T cell receptor beta chains below, sequenced in a study of identical twins. TCRdb reanalysed the 5' RACE reads using MiXCR and keeps one entry per CDR3 protein. The data contain around 680,000 distinct CDR3 sequences, less than 10% of them singletons. The same sample was also studied in work on yellow fever vaccine responses in identical twins.

The sequencing sample was made of PBMCs. These receptors came from a woman in her late teens or twenties in good health.

The chain is built from TRBV29-1 and TRBJ2-2; D gene uncertain. CDR1 and CDR2 (germline): SQVTM, ANQGSEA. Trimming shortened V by 4 bases and J by 1 base, and 7 bases separated the two germline ends. The CDR3 runs to 13 residues. The CDR3, as DNA: TGCAGCGTTGTCTGGGGGAACACCGGGGAGCTGTTTTTT. This gives the protein CSVVWGNTGELFF.

Turning to this clonotype: A much more abundant neighbour one base away suggests this may be a read error. The chain recombines TRBV9 with TRBJ2-1; 9 bases align to TRBD1. Trimming removed 3 bases from V and 1 base from J; junction bases left unmatched: 2. Germline V gene sequence: CDR1 SGDLS, CDR2 YYNGEE. The CDR3 length is 15 residues. The CDR3 reads CASSADRGSYNEQFF. The CDR3 DNA sequence: TGTGCCAGCAGCGCGGACAGGGGTTCCTACAATGAGCAGTTCTTC. Looking up the rest from reference TRBV9 and TRBJ2-1 gives the full variable domain: DSGVTQTPKHLITATGQRVTLRCSPRSGDLSVYWYQQSLDQGLQFLIQYYNGEERAKGNILERFSAQQFPDLHSELNLSSLELGDSALYFCASSADRGSYNEQFFGPGTRLTVL.

The V gene is TRBV10-3, the J gene TRBJ1-2; D is perhaps TRBD1 (5 bases). The ends were cut back, 4 bases at V and 5 bases at J, with 29 bases in the middle. Germline V gene data show CDR1 as ENHRY and CDR2 as SYGVKD. This CDR3 has 19 residues. The CDR3 here is CAISVLVRGGHPPQYGYTF. Written as DNA, the CDR3 is TGTGCCATCAGTGTACTTGTCCGGGGCGGGCACCCCCCACAATATGGCTACACCTTC.

The genes are TRBV6-2 or TRBV6-3 and TRBJ1-1; 9 nucleotides match TRBD1. J was trimmed by 5 bases and V by 6 bases; bases with no gene match: 16. Looked up from germline, CDR1 is MNHEY and CDR2 is SVGEGT. The CDR3 has 17 residues. The CDR3 nucleotides are TGTGCCAGCAGGAAATACAGGGGGCAGGATTATCGGACTGAAGCTTTCTTT. Translating gives CASRKYRGQDYRTEAFF.

This clonotype showed up just a few times. The rearrangement links TRBV7-9 to TRBJ2-5; no reliable D call. With 2 bases removed from V and 0 bases from J, the gap between germline ends came to 7 bases. The CDR3 runs to 14 residues. CDR1 SEHNR and CDR2 FQNEAQ come from the germline V gene (reference sequence). CDR3 loop: CASSLRDHQETQYF. The CDR3 DNA reads TGTGCCAGCAGCTTACGAGACCACCAAGAGACCCAGTACTTC.

The rearrangement uses TRBV15 and TRBJ2-7; D is possibly TRBD2 (7 bases). Germline CDR1 LNHNV, CDR2 YYDKDF (reference sequence). Trimming stripped 0 bases from V and 2 bases from J, with 17 bases between. The CDR3 length is 17 residues. Here the CDR3 DNA reads TGTGCCACCAGCAGAGATCATCGGGGGGCGCAGACCTACGAGCAGTACTTC. Residues: CATSRDHRGAQTYEQYF.

This clonotype was recorded a few times. The V call is TRBV25-1, the J call TRBJ1-3, with a weak D call TRBD1 (6 bases). The CDR3 has 15 residues. Between the trimmed V and J ends, which lost 8 bases and 7 bases, there was a span of 21 bases. Germline CDR1 reads MGHDK; CDR2 reads SYGVNS. CDR3 nucleotide sequence: TGTGCCAGCGGGAACCGGACAGAGATAGGGAACACCATATATTTT. The encoded protein is CASGNRTEIGNTIYF.

The table lists this clonotype with many counts. The chain uses TRBV5-1 and TRBJ2-5, with TRBD2 identical over 8 bases. V dropped 1 base and J dropped 2; count of bases not matched to a gene: 4. From germline, CDR1 is SGHRS and CDR2 YFSETQ. The CDR3 length is 15 residues. The CDR3 loop is CASSLKRGSQETQYF. DNA of the CDR3: TGCGCCAGCAGCTTGAAGCGGGGGTCGCAAGAGACCCAGTACTTC.

The sample holds many counts of this clonotype. The genes are TRBV11-2 and TRBJ2-3, with 7 bases lining up with TRBD2. This CDR3 spans 16 amino acids. Germline CDR1 is SGHAT and CDR2 is FQNNGV. With 5 bases clipped from V and 0 bases from J, the junction kept 8 bases outside the gene matches. The CDR3 bases are TGTGCCAGCAGCGGCGGTCTAGCGGATAGCACAGATACGCAGTATTTT. It specifies CASSGGLADSTDTQYF.

This clonotype was detected a few times. This rearrangement joins TRBV6-5 to TRBJ2-1; a possible D gene is TRBD1 (5 bases). Trimming removed 0 bases at V and 0 bases at J, with 12 bases between. This CDR3 is 17 amino acids long. Germline V gives CDR1 MNHEY, CDR2 SVGAGI. The CDR3 DNA reads as TGTGCCAGCAGTTACTCGATGGACACGGACTCCTACAATGAGCAGTTCTTC. Its protein product is CASSYSMDTDSYNEQFF.

This sequence joins TRBV29-1 and TRBJ2-5; maybe TRBD1 (5 bases). Germline loops: CDR1 SQVTM, CDR2 ANQGSEA. There are 14 residues in the CDR3. Trimming cost V 3 bases and J 5 bases, with 16 bases left between them. The chain's CDR3 is CSVDPPAGYETQYF. The CDR3, as DNA: TGCAGCGTTGATCCTCCGGCAGGGTACGAGACCCAGTACTTC.

As DNA, the CDR3 is TGTGCCAGCAGTTTCCCGGGGTTTAATGAAAAACTGTTTTTT. The encoded protein is CASSFPGFNEKLFF. This chain links TRBV7-2 with TRBJ1-4; D unclear. Trimming took 6 bases from V and 4 from J, leaving 12 bases between them. This CDR3 has 14 amino acids. Germline loops: CDR1 SGHTA, CDR2 FQGNSA.

This clonotype was found many times. The chain couples TRBV4-1 to TRBJ2-1; D is unresolved. This CDR3 has 14 amino acids. Germline assignment: CDR1 MGHRA and CDR2 YSYEKL. V was shortened by 4 bases and J by 4 bases, with 11 bases between the two germline ends. The CDR3 DNA sequence: TGCGCCAGCAGCCGGTTAGGTATATACAATGAGCAGTTCTTC. Its translation: CASSRLGIYNEQFF.

This clonotype occurred a few times. The rearrangement joins TRBV4-1 to TRBJ2-7; unclear D gene. Germline-derived CDR1 and CDR2 are MGHRA and YSYEKL. Trimming stripped 5 bases from V and 6 bases from J, with 11 bases between. This CDR3 spans 12 amino acids. This CDR3 is CASSTLGGEQYF. CDR3 sequence (DNA): TGCGCCAGCAGCACTCTAGGTGGCGAGCAGTACTTC.

This clonotype came up a few times. V usage is TRBV5-1 and J usage is TRBJ2-2; TRBD2 agrees at 9 bases. Germline loops: CDR1 SGHRS, CDR2 YFSETQ. V shed 2 bases and J 7 bases; nucleotides not matched to a gene: 15. The CDR3 is made up of 18 amino acids. The CDR3 here is CASSFPPRLAENDGELFF. The CDR3 DNA is TGCGCCAGCAGCTTTCCCCCCCGACTAGCGGAAAACGACGGGGAGCTGTTTTTT.

Ten or more counts support this clonotype. The chain links TRBV4-2 to TRBJ2-1; 8 bases are a match to TRBD2. The trim removed 0 bases at V and 7 bases at J, leaving 14 bases unmatched. The CDR3 runs 18 residues. Germline V CDR1 and CDR2: LGHNA, YNFKEQ. The CDR3 region is CASSQDGLGLVLRNEQFF. The CDR3 DNA reads TGTGCCAGCAGCCAAGATGGTTTGGGACTAGTCCTTCGGAATGAGCAGTTCTTC.

This sequence joins TRBV11-2 and TRBJ2-1; D call uncertain. Trimming took off 1 base at V and 9 bases at J, with 7 bases between the two ends. Per the germline V gene, CDR1 is SGHAT and CDR2 is FQNNGV. The CDR3 consists of 12 residues. CDR3 amino acids: CASSLVWFEQFF. CDR3 nucleotide sequence: TGTGCCAGCAGCTTAGTATGGTTTGAGCAGTTCTTC.

The rearrangement uses TRBV23-1 and TRBJ2-3; D is unresolved. TRBV23-1 is an ORF for which the function is uncertain. This CDR3 comprises 12 residues. The ends were cut back, 5 bases at V and 6 bases at J, with 9 bases in the middle. The CDR3 nucleotides are TGCGCCAGCAGTGGAGTTTGCGATACGCAGTATTTT. It specifies CASSGVCDTQYF.

This clonotype came up a few times. J is TRBJ2-4 and V is TRBV6-2 or TRBV6-3; D is unclear. The CDR3 sequence is 12 residues long. Germline CDR1 and CDR2: MNHEY and SVGEGT. Trimming stripped 6 bases from V and 8 bases from J, with 11 bases between. CDR3 sequence: CASRERGYIQYF. CDR3 DNA: TGTGCCAGCAGGGAGCGTGGATACATTCAGTACTTC.

This clonotype has only a few counts. The CDR3 bases are TGTGCCAGCAGCCGCTTCGATATGCATTTGAGCGGTAGCTCCTACAATGAGCAGTTCTTC. This codes for CASSRFDMHLSGSSYNEQFF. This sequence joins TRBV14 and TRBJ2-1, with D possibly being TRBD2 (5 bases). The CDR3 extends over 20 amino acids. V was trimmed by 4 bases and J by 0 bases, leaving 25 bases between them. Germline CDR1 and CDR2: SGHDN and FVKESK.

The chain has TRBV2 and TRBJ1-5; TRBD1 might be the D (5 bases). This CDR3 has 15 amino acids. The germline V gene encodes CDR1 SNHLY and CDR2 FYNNEI. Trimming removed 4 bases at V and 6 bases at J, with 16 bases between. CDR3 amino acids: CASSVGPPDSQPQHF. CDR3 DNA sequence: TGTGCCAGCAGTGTGGGCCCCCCTGACAGTCAGCCCCAGCATTTT.

This clonotype turned up a few times. The gene calls are TRBV6-5 and TRBJ2-3, with D perhaps TRBD2 (5 bases). This CDR3 contains 16 residues. CDR1 is MNHEY, CDR2 SVGAGI, per germline. The germline V and J ends were trimmed by 4 bases and 7 bases, with 21 bases remaining between them. CDR3 DNA: TGTGCCAGCAGTTCCTATAGCGACCCCGCCAAGTATACGCAGTATTTT. Protein product: CASSSYSDPAKYTQYF.

There are a few counts of this clonotype. The J gene is TRBJ1-1, the V gene TRBV6-2 or TRBV6-3, with 10 positions matching TRBD1. This CDR3 has 17 residues. Germline V gives CDR1 MNHEY, CDR2 SVGEGT. V shed 7 bases, J shed 3 bases, and the junction held 14 bases outside the gene matches. CDR3 residues: CASTRDRGRIVDTEAFF. The CDR3 DNA reads as TGTGCCAGCACTCGGGACAGGGGCCGCATTGTGGACACTGAAGCTTTCTTT.

This clonotype was recorded a few times. V gene TRBV7-9 combines with J gene TRBJ2-7, with TRBD1 matching 11 bases. The CDR3 is made up of 12 amino acids. Germline lookup yields CDR1 SEHNR and CDR2 FQNEAQ (reference sequence). The ends lost 5 bases at V and 10 bases at J; junction bases unmatched: 4. CDR3 sequence (DNA): TGTGCCAGCAGCGAGGACAGGGGGCTTCAGTACTTC. Residues: CASSEDRGLQYF.

This clonotype was recorded many times. The CDR3 is CASSLGVSGGEQFF. The CDR3 DNA follows: TGTGCCAGCAGTTTAGGGGTTTCGGGAGGTGAGCAGTTCTTC. The chain links TRBV12-3 or TRBV12-4 to TRBJ2-1, with TRBD2 matching 7 bases. The CDR3 contains 14 residues. V was clipped by 1 base and J by 9 bases; unmatched bases: 6.

This clonotype was found a few times. The chain links TRBV20-1 to TRBJ1-1, with D possibly TRBD1 on 5 matching bases. The CDR3 contains 14 residues. V lost 5 bases and J lost 1, with 14 bases in between. Germline values: CDR1 DFQATT, CDR2 SNEGSKA (reference sequence). The CDR3 loop reads CSAATGTGNTEAFF. As DNA, the CDR3 is TGCAGTGCTGCTACCGGGACGGGGAACACTGAAGCTTTCTTT.

This clonotype was recorded a few times. The chain uses TRBV20-1 and TRBJ2-5; maybe TRBD2 (5 bases). Germline V gene lookup returns CDR1 DFQATT and CDR2 SNEGSKA (reference sequence). The CDR3 is 11 amino acids. The DNA of the CDR3 is TGCAGGACTGCCCTAGCAGAGACCCAGTACTTC. It encodes CRTALAETQYF.

This clonotype was recorded at least ten times. V usage is TRBV7-6 and J usage is TRBJ1-1; possibly TRBD1 for D (5 bases). V was cut by 5 bases and J by 7 bases, with 17 bases left in between. The length of the CDR3 is 14 residues. CDR1 SGHVS and CDR2 FNYEAQ come from the germline V gene. This CDR3 is CASSPMGGRGEAFF. CDR3 bases: TGTGCCAGCAGCCCGATGGGAGGGAGGGGTGAAGCTTTCTTT.

V and J are TRBV11-3 and TRBJ2-2; D ambiguous. Trimming cost V 8 bases and J 4 bases, with 11 bases left between them. Germline V gene data show CDR1 as SGHNT and CDR2 as YENEEA. This CDR3 is 13 amino acids long. The CDR3 reads CASAVYLTGELFF. The CDR3 nucleotides read TGTGCCAGCGCCGTTTACCTCACCGGGGAGCTGTTTTTT.

This clonotype was seen more than once but under ten times. The chain recombines TRBV12-3 or TRBV12-4 with TRBJ2-1; weak D call: TRBD1 (6 bases). CDR3 length equals 16 residues. Deletions cut 4 bases from V and 4 bases from J, with 17 bases between. As DNA, the CDR3 is TGTGCCAGCAGTTCCCCGAACAGGGTGGTGTACAATGAGCAGTTCTTC. Protein: CASSSPNRVVYNEQFF.

Ten or more counts support this clonotype. Here the CDR3 DNA reads TGTGCCAGCAGGTCTCTCACCGGGGAGCTGTTTTTT. It encodes CASRSLTGELFF. This chain connects TRBV12-3 or TRBV12-4 to TRBJ2-2; the D is unclear. The CDR3 sequence is 12 residues long. Trimming left V 6 bases short and J 4 bases short, with 6 bases between.